These T cell receptor beta chains were read from a single sample in a study of Graves' ophthalmopathy and Graves' hyperthyroidism. MiXCR, applied by TCRdb to the multiplex PCR reads, yields one record per CDR3 protein. Here the sample spans 170,000 or so distinct CDR3 sequences, around two fifths being singletons. Sequencing input: peripheral blood. These TCRs come from a man aged 30 to 45 with Graves' ophthalmopathy. The CDR3 runs from the conserved cysteine through the conserved F or W. D genes are given only for firm matches. A row's size may be missing; if present it is once, few, many or a size class.

clone_size,d_call,j_call,v_call,cdr3_aa,cdr3_nt
many,TRBD1,TRBJ2-7,TRBV12-3/TRBV12-4,CASSFGTGAREQYF,TGTGCCAGCAGTTTTGGGACAGGGGCGCGTGAGCAGTACTTC
NA,NA,TRBJ1-6,TRBV7-2,CASSFIQGSKGSPLHF,TGTGCCAGCAGCTTCATTCAGGGCAGTAAAGGATCACCCCTCCACTTT
many,TRBD1,TRBJ1-1,TRBV6-2/TRBV6-3,CASSYGGTGGVEAFF,TGTGCCAGCAGTTACGGGGGGACAGGGGGAGTGGAAGCTTTCTTT
many,NA,TRBJ1-6,TRBV6-1,CASSEVGRDGSPLHF,TGTGCCAGCAGTGAAGTCGGCAGGGACGGTTCACCCCTCCACTTT
NA,NA,TRBJ1-5,TRBV6-5,CASSYAPDSNQPQHF,TGTGCCAGCAGTTATGCCCCGGACAGCAATCAGCCCCAGCATTTT
many,TRBD1,TRBJ1-5,TRBV19,CASSISGQAANQPQHF,TGTGCCAGTAGTATCTCCGGACAGGCCGCAAATCAGCCCCAGCATTTT
once,TRBD2,TRBJ2-5,TRBV12-3/TRBV12-4,CASSLVAGGPGYF,TGTGCCAGCAGTTTAGTAGCGGGAGGGCCCGGGTACTTC
few,NA,TRBJ2-5,TRBV6-1,CASSDAPRAQYF,TGTGCCAGCAGCGACGCTCCCAGGGCCCAGTACTTC
NA,NA,TRBJ2-4,TRBV20-1,CSARVSQTPTWLAKNIQYF,TGCAGTGCTAGAGTCTCACAGACCCCAACCTGGTTAGCCAAAAACATTCAGTACTTC
NA,NA,TRBJ1-1,TRBV11-3,CASSLRTANTEAFF,TGTGCCAGCAGCTTACGGACGGCGAACACTGAAGCTTTCTTT
many,NA,TRBJ1-2,TRBV4-1,CASSQPLLGTNYGYTF,TGCGCCAGCAGCCAACCCCTTTTGGGGACTAACTATGGCTACACCTTC
NA,NA,TRBJ2-2,TRBV6-2/TRBV6-3,CASSAAGATGELFF,TGTGCCAGCAGCGCCGCAGGGGCCACCGGGGAGCTGTTTTTT
many,NA,TRBJ1-2,TRBV18,CASSLGQFGYTF,TGTGCCAGCTCTCTTGGACAGTTTGGCTACACCTTC
many,NA,TRBJ2-7,TRBV10-3,CATWDAYEQYF,TGTGCCACGTGGGATGCTTACGAGCAGTACTTC
many,NA,TRBJ2-7,TRBV28,CASSGGVASSYEQYF,TGTGCCAGCAGTGGCGGCGTAGCGTCATCCTACGAGCAGTACTTC
many,NA,TRBJ1-2,TRBV14,CASSPIESLGGYTF,TGTGCCAGCAGCCCAATTGAGAGCCTCGGGGGCTACACCTTC